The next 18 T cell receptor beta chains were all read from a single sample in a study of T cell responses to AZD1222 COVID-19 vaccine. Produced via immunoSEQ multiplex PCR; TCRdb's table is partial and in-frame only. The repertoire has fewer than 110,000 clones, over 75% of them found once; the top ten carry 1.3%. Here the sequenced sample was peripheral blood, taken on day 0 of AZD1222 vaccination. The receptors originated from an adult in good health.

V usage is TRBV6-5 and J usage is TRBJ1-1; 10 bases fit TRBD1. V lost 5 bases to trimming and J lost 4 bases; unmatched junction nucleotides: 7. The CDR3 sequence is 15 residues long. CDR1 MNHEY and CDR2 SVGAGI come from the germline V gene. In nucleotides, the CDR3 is TGTGCCAGCAGTCCCGGGACAGGGGTTCTCACTGAAGCTTTCTTT. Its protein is CASSPGTGVLTEAFF.

CDR3 nucleotide sequence: TGTGCCAGCAGCCAAGCGCCAGGGGGCGAGGAGCCCCAGCATTTT. It codes for CASSQAPGGEEPQHF. The chain joins TRBV3-1 (or the pseudogene TRBV3-2) to TRBJ1-5; 8 positions match TRBD1. The V segment lost 1 base and the J segment 8 bases; nucleotides outside the gene matches: 7. From germline, CDR1 is LGHDT and CDR2 YNNKEL (reference sequence). The CDR3 covers 15 residues.

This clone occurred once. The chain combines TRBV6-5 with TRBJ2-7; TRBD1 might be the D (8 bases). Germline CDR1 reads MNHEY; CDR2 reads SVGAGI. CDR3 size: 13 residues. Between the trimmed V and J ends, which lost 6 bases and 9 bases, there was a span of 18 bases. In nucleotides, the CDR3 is TGTGCCAGCAGCAACGACAGGGGAGGGGTGCAGTACTTC. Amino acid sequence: CASSNDRGGVQYF.

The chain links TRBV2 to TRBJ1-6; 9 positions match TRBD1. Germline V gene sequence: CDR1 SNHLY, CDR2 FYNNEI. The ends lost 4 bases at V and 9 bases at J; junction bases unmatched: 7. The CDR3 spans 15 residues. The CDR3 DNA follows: TGTGCCAGCAGTGCGGGGGGGACAGGGACTTCACCCCTCCACTTT. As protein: CASSAGGTGTSPLHF.

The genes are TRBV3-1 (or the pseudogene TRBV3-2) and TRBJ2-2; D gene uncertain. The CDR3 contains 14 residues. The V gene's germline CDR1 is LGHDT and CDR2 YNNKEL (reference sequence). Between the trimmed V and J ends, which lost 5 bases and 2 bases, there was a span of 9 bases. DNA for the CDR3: TGTGCCAGCAGCGCAAGGGCAAACACCGGGGAGCTGTTTTTT. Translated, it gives CASSARANTGELFF.

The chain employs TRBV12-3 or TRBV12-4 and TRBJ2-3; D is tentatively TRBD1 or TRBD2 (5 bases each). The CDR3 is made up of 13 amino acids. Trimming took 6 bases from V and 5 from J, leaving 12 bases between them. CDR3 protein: CASSSSGGDTQYF. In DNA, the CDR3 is TGTGCCAGCAGCTCTAGTGGGGGAGATACGCAGTATTTT.

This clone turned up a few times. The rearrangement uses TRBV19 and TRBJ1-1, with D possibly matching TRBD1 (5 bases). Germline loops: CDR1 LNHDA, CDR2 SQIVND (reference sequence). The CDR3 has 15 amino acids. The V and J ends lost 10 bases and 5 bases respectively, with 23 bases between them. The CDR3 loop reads CATVQKQGGVTEAFF. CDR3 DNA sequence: TGTGCCACAGTCCAGAAGCAGGGAGGTGTTACTGAAGCTTTCTTT.

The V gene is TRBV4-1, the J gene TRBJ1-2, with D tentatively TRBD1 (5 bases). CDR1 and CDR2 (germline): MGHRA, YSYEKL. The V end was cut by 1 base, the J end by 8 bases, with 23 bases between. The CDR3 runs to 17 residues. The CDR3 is CASSQGGVLAARYGYTF. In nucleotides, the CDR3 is TGCGCCAGCAGCCAAGGGGGGGTTTTGGCTGCCCGGTACGGCTACACCTTC.

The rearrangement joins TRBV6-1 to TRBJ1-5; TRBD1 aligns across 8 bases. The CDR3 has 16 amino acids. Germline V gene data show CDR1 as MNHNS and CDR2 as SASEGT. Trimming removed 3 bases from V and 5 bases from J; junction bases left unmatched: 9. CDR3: CASSESRRQGYQPQHF. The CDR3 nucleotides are TGTGCCAGCAGTGAGTCGCGGAGACAGGGGTATCAGCCCCAGCATTTT.

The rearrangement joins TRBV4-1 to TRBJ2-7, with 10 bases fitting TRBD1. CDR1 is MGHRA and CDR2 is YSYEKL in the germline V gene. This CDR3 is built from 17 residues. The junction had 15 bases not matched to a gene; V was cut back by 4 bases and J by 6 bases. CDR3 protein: CASSPSLDRDRGSEQYF. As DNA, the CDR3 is TGCGCCAGCAGCCCCTCCCTTGACAGGGACAGGGGTTCCGAGCAGTACTTC.

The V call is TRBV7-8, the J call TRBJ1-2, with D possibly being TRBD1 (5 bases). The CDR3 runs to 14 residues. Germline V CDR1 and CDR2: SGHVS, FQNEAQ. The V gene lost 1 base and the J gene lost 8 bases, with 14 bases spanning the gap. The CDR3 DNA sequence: TGTGCCAGCAGCTTAGAATCACGTAGGGACGGCTACACCTTC. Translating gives CASSLESRRDGYTF.

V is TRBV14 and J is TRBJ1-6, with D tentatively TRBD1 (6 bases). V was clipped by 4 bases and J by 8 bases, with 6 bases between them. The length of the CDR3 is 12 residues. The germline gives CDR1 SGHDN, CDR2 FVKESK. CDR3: CASSPGDSPLHF. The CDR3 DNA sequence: TGTGCCAGCAGCCCAGGGGATTCACCCCTCCACTTT.

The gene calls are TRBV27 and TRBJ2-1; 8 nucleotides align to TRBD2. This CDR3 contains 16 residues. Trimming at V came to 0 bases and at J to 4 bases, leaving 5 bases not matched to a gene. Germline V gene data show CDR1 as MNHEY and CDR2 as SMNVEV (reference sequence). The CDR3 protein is CASSLSESGGYNEQFF. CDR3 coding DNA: TGTGCCAGCAGTTTATCGGAGAGCGGGGGTTACAATGAGCAGTTCTTC.

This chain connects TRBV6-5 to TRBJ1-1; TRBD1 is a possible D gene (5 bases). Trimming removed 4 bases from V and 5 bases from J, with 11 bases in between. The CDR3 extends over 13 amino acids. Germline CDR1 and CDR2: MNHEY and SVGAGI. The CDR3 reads CASSWGRKTEAFF. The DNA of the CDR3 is TGTGCCAGCAGTTGGGGCAGGAAGACTGAAGCTTTCTTT.

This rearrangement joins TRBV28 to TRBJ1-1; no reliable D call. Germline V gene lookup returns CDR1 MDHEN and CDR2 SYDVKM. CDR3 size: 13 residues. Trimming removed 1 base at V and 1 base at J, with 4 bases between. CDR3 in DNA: TGTGCCAGCAGTTTATACAGGAACACTGAAGCTTTCTTT. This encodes CASSLYRNTEAFF.

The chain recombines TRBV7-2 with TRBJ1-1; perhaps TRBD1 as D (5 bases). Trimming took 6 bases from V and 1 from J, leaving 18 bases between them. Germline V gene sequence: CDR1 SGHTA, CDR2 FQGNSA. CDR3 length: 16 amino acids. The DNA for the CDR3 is TGTGCCAGCAGGTTACACGCGGGCCAGGGGAACACTGAAGCTTTCTTT. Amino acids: CASRLHAGQGNTEAFF.

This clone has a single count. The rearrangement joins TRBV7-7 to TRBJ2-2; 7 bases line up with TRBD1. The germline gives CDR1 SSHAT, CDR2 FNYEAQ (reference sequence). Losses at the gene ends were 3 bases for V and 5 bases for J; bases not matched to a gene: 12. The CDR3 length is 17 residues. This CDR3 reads CASSLLAGGIETGELFF. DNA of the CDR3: TGTGCCAGCAGCTTGTTGGCAGGGGGAATAGAGACCGGGGAGCTGTTTTTT.

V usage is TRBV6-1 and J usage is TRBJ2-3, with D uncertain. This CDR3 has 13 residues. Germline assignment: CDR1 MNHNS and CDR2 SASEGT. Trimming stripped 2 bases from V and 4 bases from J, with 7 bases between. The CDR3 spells CASSESGPDTQYF. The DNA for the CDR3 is TGTGCCAGCAGTGAATCAGGCCCAGATACGCAGTATTTT.